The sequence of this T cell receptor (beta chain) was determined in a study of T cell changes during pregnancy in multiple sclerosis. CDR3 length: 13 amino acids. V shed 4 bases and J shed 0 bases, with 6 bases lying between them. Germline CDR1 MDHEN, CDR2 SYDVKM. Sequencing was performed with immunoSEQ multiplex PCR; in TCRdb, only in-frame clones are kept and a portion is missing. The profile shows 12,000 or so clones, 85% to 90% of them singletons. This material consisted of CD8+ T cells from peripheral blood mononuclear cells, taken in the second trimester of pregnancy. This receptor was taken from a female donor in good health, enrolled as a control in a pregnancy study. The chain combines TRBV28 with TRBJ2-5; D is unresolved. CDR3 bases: TGTGCCAGCAGTTCTACTGACCAAGAGACCCAGTACTTC. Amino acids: CASSSTDQETQYF.